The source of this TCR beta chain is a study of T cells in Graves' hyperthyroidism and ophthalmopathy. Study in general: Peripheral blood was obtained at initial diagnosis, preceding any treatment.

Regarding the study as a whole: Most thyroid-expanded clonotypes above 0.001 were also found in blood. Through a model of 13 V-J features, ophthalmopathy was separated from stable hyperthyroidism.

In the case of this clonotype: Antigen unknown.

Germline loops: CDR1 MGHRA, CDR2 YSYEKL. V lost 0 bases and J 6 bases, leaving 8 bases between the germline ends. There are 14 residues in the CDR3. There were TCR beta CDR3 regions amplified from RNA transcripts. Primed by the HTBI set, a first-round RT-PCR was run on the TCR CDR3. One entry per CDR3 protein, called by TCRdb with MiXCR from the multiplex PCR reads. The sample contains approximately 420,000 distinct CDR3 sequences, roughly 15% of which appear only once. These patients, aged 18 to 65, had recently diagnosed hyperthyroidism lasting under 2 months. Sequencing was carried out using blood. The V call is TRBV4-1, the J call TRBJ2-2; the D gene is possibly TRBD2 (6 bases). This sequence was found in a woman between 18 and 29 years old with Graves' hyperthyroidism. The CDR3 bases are TGCGCCAGCAGCCAAGAACTAGCCCCCGGGGAGCTGTTTTTT. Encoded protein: CASSQELAPGELFF.